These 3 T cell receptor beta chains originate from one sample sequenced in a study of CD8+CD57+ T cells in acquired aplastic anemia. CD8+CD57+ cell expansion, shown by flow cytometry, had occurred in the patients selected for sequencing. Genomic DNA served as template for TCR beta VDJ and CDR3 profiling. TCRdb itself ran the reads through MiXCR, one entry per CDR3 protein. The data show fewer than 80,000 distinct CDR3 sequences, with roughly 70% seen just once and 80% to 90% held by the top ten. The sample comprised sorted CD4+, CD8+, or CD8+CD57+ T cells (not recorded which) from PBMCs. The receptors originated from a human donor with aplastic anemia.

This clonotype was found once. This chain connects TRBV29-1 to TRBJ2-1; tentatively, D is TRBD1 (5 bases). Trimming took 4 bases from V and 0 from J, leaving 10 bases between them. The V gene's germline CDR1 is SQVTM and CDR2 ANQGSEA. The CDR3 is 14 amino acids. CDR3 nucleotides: TGCAGCGTTGCTGGGGCTAGCTCCTACAATGAGCAGTTCTTC. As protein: CSVAGASSYNEQFF.

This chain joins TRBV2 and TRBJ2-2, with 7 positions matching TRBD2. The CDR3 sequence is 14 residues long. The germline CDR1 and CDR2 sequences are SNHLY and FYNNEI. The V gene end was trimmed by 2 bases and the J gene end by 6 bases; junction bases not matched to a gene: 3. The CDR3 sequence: CASSEQAGAGELFF. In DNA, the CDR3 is TGTGCCAGCAGTGAACAGGCGGGGGCCGGGGAGCTGTTTTTT.

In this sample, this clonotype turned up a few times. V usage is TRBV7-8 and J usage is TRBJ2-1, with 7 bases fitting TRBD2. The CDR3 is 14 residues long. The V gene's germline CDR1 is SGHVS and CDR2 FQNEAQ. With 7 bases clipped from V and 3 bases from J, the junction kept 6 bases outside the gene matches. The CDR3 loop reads CASTTKRDYNEQFF. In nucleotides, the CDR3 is TGTGCCAGCACCACCAAGCGGGACTACAATGAGCAGTTCTTC.